This T cell receptor beta chain was retrieved from a study of response to subunit inactivated influenza vaccine. TCRdb fed the RT-PCR reads into MiXCR, producing one record per CDR3 protein. The sample lists fewer than 650,000 distinct CDR3 sequences, 10% to 15% occurring once. Deletions cut 8 bases from V and 9 bases from J, with 20 bases between. The CDR3 runs to 14 residues. About this clonotype: The antigen is unknown.

Broader study findings: That few new T cells are recruited by each seasonal influenza vaccination was the authors' suggestion.

The chain employs TRBV12-3 or TRBV12-4 and TRBJ2-1, with unresolved D. This clonotype was obtained from a man in his fifties or sixties who received an inactivated influenza vaccine. The input for sequencing was PBMCs from blood, taken about 6 weeks after vaccination. The CDR3 sequence: CASLHLGPLAEQFF. For the CDR3, the DNA is TGTGCCAGCCTTCACCTCGGACCCCTCGCTGAGCAGTTCTTC.